Listed below are T cell receptor beta chains from one sample, sequenced in a study of control samples from healthy donors and cancer patients. The assay was immunoSEQ multiplex PCR, and TCRdb's table has in-frame clones only and misses some. The sample carries 100,000 to 150,000 clones, 92% recorded once. The specimen sequenced was blood. These receptor sequences come from a woman between 50 and 59 years old in good health. The CDR3 runs from the conserved cysteine through the conserved F or W. Each record gives: J gene, D gene, V gene, CDR3 protein, CDR3 DNA. The D gene is left open where the match is weak.

j_call: TRBJ2-1
d_call: NA
v_call: TRBV10-3
cdr3_aa: CAIMGGAGYNEQFF
cdr3_nt: TGTGCCATCATGGGGGGAGCAGGCTACAATGAGCAGTTCTTC

j_call: TRBJ2-6
d_call: NA
v_call: TRBV2
cdr3_aa: CASRKGANVLTF
cdr3_nt: TGTGCCAGCAGGAAGGGGGCCAACGTCCTGACTTTC

j_call: TRBJ1-5
d_call: NA
v_call: TRBV19
cdr3_aa: CASSTTGGFHSNQPQHF
cdr3_nt: TGTGCCAGTAGTACCACGGGGGGATTCCATAGCAATCAGCCCCAGCATTTT

j_call: TRBJ1-3
d_call: NA
v_call: TRBV11-2
cdr3_aa: CASSAQGTLGLNTIYF
cdr3_nt: TGTGCCAGCAGCGCTCAAGGGACCCTGGGGCTAAACACCATATATTTT

j_call: TRBJ1-3
d_call: TRBD1
v_call: TRBV2
cdr3_aa: CASSGTGGSGNTIYF
cdr3_nt: TGTGCCAGCAGCGGGACAGGCGGCTCTGGAAACACCATATATTTT

j_call: TRBJ2-7
d_call: NA
v_call: TRBV2
cdr3_aa: CASSDSDSSYEQYF
cdr3_nt: TGTGCCAGCAGTGACTCGGACTCGTCCTACGAGCAGTACTTC

j_call: TRBJ2-1
d_call: TRBD1
v_call: TRBV13
cdr3_aa: CASSSGQEGNEQFF
cdr3_nt: TGTGCCAGCAGCTCGGGACAGGAAGGCAATGAGCAGTTCTTC

j_call: TRBJ1-2
d_call: NA
v_call: TRBV7-2
cdr3_aa: CASSLNRDGYTF
cdr3_nt: TGTGCCAGCAGCTTAAACAGGGACGGCTACACCTTC

j_call: TRBJ2-2
d_call: NA
v_call: TRBV6-6
cdr3_aa: CASSYTVETGELFF
cdr3_nt: TGTGCCAGCAGTTACACGGTGGAAACCGGGGAGCTGTTTTTT

j_call: TRBJ2-2
d_call: TRBD1
v_call: TRBV5-4
cdr3_aa: CAIKDRANTGELFF
cdr3_nt: TGTGCCATCAAGGACAGGGCGAACACCGGGGAGCTGTTTTTT

j_call: TRBJ2-2
d_call: TRBD2
v_call: TRBV30
cdr3_aa: CAWKGLLAGGNTGELFF
cdr3_nt: TGTGCCTGGAAAGGGCTACTAGCGGGAGGGAACACCGGGGAGCTGTTTTTT

j_call: TRBJ1-4
d_call: TRBD1
v_call: TRBV5-1
cdr3_aa: CASSHTGGTNEKLFF
cdr3_nt: TGCGCCAGCAGCCACACAGGGGGGACTAATGAAAAACTGTTTTTT

j_call: TRBJ1-6
d_call: TRBD1
v_call: TRBV18
cdr3_aa: CASSRDRGDSPLHF
cdr3_nt: TGTGCCAGCTCACGAGACAGGGGCGATTCACCCCTCCACTTT

j_call: TRBJ2-1
d_call: NA
v_call: TRBV19
cdr3_aa: CASRPGVDNEQFF
cdr3_nt: TGTGCCAGTAGGCCCGGCGTCGACAATGAGCAGTTCTTC

j_call: TRBJ1-1
d_call: TRBD1
v_call: TRBV11-2
cdr3_aa: CASSFPGQGTEAFF
cdr3_nt: TGTGCCAGCAGCTTTCCGGGACAGGGCACTGAAGCTTTCTTT

j_call: TRBJ2-7
d_call: TRBD1
v_call: TRBV30
cdr3_aa: CAWSLGQGGTYEQYF
cdr3_nt: TGTGCCTGGAGCCTAGGACAGGGGGGGACCTACGAGCAGTACTTC

j_call: TRBJ1-6
d_call: NA
v_call: TRBV3-1/TRBV3-2
cdr3_aa: CASSPTASDNSPLHF
cdr3_nt: TGTGCCAGCAGCCCCACGGCTTCGGATAATTCACCCCTCCACTTT

j_call: TRBJ2-7
d_call: NA
v_call: TRBV11-2
cdr3_aa: CASSLVSGPYEQYF
cdr3_nt: TGTGCCAGCAGCTTAGTTTCCGGCCCCTACGAGCAGTACTTC

j_call: TRBJ1-2
d_call: TRBD1
v_call: TRBV9
cdr3_aa: CASSVGTGDYGYTF
cdr3_nt: TGTGCCAGCAGCGTAGGGACAGGCGACTATGGCTACACCTTC

j_call: TRBJ1-4
d_call: TRBD1
v_call: TRBV25-1
cdr3_aa: CASSEFDRGREKLFF
cdr3_nt: TGTGCCAGCAGTGAATTCGACAGGGGGCGCGAGAAACTGTTTTTT

j_call: TRBJ2-7
d_call: TRBD1
v_call: TRBV18
cdr3_aa: CASSPGQGGEQYF
cdr3_nt: TGTGCCAGCTCACCCGGACAGGGAGGCGAGCAGTACTTC

j_call: TRBJ2-7
d_call: TRBD1
v_call: TRBV5-6
cdr3_aa: CASSIGQGGYEQYF
cdr3_nt: TGTGCCAGCAGCATAGGACAGGGCGGGTACGAGCAGTACTTC

j_call: TRBJ1-5
d_call: NA
v_call: TRBV19
cdr3_aa: CASSPRDGGQPQHF
cdr3_nt: TGTGCCAGTAGTCCCAGGGACGGAGGGCAGCCCCAGCATTTT

j_call: TRBJ2-3
d_call: NA
v_call: TRBV28
cdr3_aa: CASSRASTDTQYF
cdr3_nt: TGTGCCAGCAGCCGGGCCTCCACAGATACGCAGTATTTT

j_call: TRBJ2-7
d_call: NA
v_call: TRBV11-2
cdr3_aa: CASSRDNVYEQYF
cdr3_nt: TGTGCCAGCAGCCGGGACAACGTCTACGAGCAGTACTTC

j_call: TRBJ1-5
d_call: NA
v_call: TRBV2
cdr3_aa: CASSEGWQPQHF
cdr3_nt: TGTGCCAGCAGTGAGGGTTGGCAGCCCCAGCATTTT